The 8 T cell receptor beta chains presented below share a single source sample, sequenced in a study of T cells after yellow fever vaccination. TCRdb independently ran MiXCR on the 5' RACE reads; one entry per CDR3 protein. The data show just under 600,000 distinct CDR3 sequences, with 13% seen just once and about 14% held by the top ten. Here the sequenced sample was PBMCs, taken on the day of the yellow fever booster vaccination. All receptors come from a man aged 25 to 40 who received the YFV17D yellow fever vaccine.

This clonotype was observed a handful of times. V gene TRBV24-1 combines with J gene TRBJ1-1; D not resolved. This CDR3 is 14 amino acids long. The germline V gene encodes CDR1 KGHDR and CDR2 SFDVKD. Trimming left V 2 bases short and J 6 bases short, with 12 bases between. The DNA for the CDR3 is TGTGCCACCAGTGATTCAAGGATACGGGCTGAAGCTTTCTTT. This sequence encodes CATSDSRIRAEAFF.

V and J are TRBV6-1 and TRBJ1-1; 9 bases align to TRBD1. The CDR3 totals 14 residues. Trimming at V came to 9 bases and at J to 6 bases, leaving 11 bases not matched to a gene. Germline-derived CDR1 and CDR2 are MNHNS and SASEGT. CDR3 DNA: TGTGCCAGTGTAACTACAGGGGGCGTCGCTGAAGCTTTCTTT. Protein sequence: CASVTTGGVAEAFF.

V usage is TRBV29-1 and J usage is TRBJ1-1, with 10 bases identical to TRBD1. With 6 bases clipped from V and 4 bases from J, the junction kept 5 bases outside the gene matches. Germline V gene data show CDR1 as SQVTM and CDR2 as ANQGSEA. This CDR3 contains 13 residues. The CDR3 region has the DNA TGCAGCGTGGCCGACAGGGGGCTCACTGAAGCTTTCTTT. Its translation: CSVADRGLTEAFF.

This rearrangement joins TRBV4-3 to TRBJ2-7, with D unresolved. This CDR3 has 16 amino acids. Germline loops: CDR1 LGHNA, CDR2 YSLEER. With 0 bases removed from V and 2 bases from J, the gap between germline ends came to 14 bases. CDR3 DNA sequence: TGCGCCAGCAGCCAAGATGTGTCGGGTGGGGCCTACGAGCAGTACTTC. Translating it yields CASSQDVSGGAYEQYF.

This clonotype came up a few times. This chain links TRBV29-1 with TRBJ1-2; D is ambiguous. With 4 bases removed from V and 2 bases from J, the gap between germline ends came to 11 bases. The CDR3 extends over 13 amino acids. Germline V gene lookup returns CDR1 SQVTM and CDR2 ANQGSEA. The CDR3 coding sequence is TGCAGCGTTGGAAGTTCGGACAACTATGGCTACACCTTC. Translation: CSVGSSDNYGYTF.

This chain uses TRBV4-3 with TRBJ2-4; 8 nucleotides line up with TRBD1. V shed 1 base, J shed 6 bases, and the junction held 5 bases outside the gene matches. This CDR3 contains 15 residues. The germline CDR1 and CDR2 sequences are LGHNA and YSLEER. CDR3 nucleotides: TGCGCCAGCAGCCAAGCGCAGGGGGCTGGAAACATTCAGTACTTC. It codes for CASSQAQGAGNIQYF.

At least ten counts were recorded for this clonotype. J is TRBJ2-1 and V is TRBV5-1; D not certain. V was trimmed by 3 bases and J by 7 bases, leaving 5 bases between them. The CDR3 extends over 11 amino acids. Germline CDR1 is SGHRS and CDR2 is YFSETQ. The CDR3 protein is CASSSRNEQFF. CDR3 nucleotide sequence: TGCGCCAGCAGCTCCAGAAATGAGCAGTTCTTC.

V and J are TRBV20-1 and TRBJ2-7; 13 bases fit TRBD2. The CDR3 length is 16 residues. The germline V gene has CDR1 DFQATT and CDR2 SNEGSKA (reference sequence). Germline trimming cut 1 base from V and 9 bases from J; bases unmatched to any gene: 12. CDR3 amino acids: CSARGSSGLAGVGQYF. CDR3 nucleotide sequence: TGCAGTGCTAGAGGTTCCTCAGGACTAGCGGGAGTTGGGCAGTACTTC.